Shown below are 14 T cell receptor beta chains from a single sample sequenced in a study of T cells in Graves' hyperthyroidism and ophthalmopathy. Amplified TCR beta CDR3 regions derived from RNA transcripts. Using the HTBI primer set, a first-round RT-PCR was run on the TCR CDR3. A single record per CDR3 protein comes from TCRdb applying MiXCR to the multiplex PCR reads. This sample has 300,000 to 350,000 distinct CDR3 sequences, with roughly 21% found just once. Input material: blood. All receptors come from a woman in her forties or fifties with Graves' hyperthyroidism.

There are many counts of this clonotype. The chain recombines TRBV28 with TRBJ1-2; D possibly corresponds to TRBD1 (5 bases). Between the trimmed V and J ends, which lost 2 bases and 4 bases, there was a span of 11 bases. The CDR3 extends over 14 amino acids. The germline V gene has CDR1 MDHEN and CDR2 SYDVKM. CDR3 sequence (DNA): TGTGCCAGCAGTTTACGGCAGGGCTTCTATGGCTACACCTTC. It yields the protein CASSLRQGFYGYTF.

This clonotype turned up a few times. This could be a read error, since a much larger clone is one nucleotide away. This sequence joins TRBV27 and TRBJ1-5, with 10 bases aligning to TRBD1. The CDR3 runs 15 residues. CDR1 is MNHEY and CDR2 is SMNVEV in the germline V gene (reference sequence). V gave up 5 bases and J gave up 6 bases; unmatched junction bases: 7. The CDR3 coding sequence is TGTGCCAGCAGTCTGACAGGGGGCGGCGGTCAGCCCCAGCATTTT. The encoded protein is CASSLTGGGGQPQHF.

This clonotype was counted many times. The gene calls are TRBV6-1 and TRBJ2-7; perhaps TRBD2 as D (5 bases). V lost 6 bases and J 1 base, leaving 13 bases between the germline ends. This CDR3 contains 14 residues. The germline gives CDR1 MNHNS, CDR2 SASEGT. CDR3 coding DNA: TGTGCCAGCAGACGGGATCCGACATCCTACGAGCAGTACTTC. Amino acids: CASRRDPTSYEQYF.

The chain has TRBV12-3 or TRBV12-4 and TRBJ2-4; weak D call: TRBD1 (6 bases). The CDR3 consists of 16 residues. V was clipped by 3 bases and J by 0 bases, with 12 bases between them. CDR3 amino acids: CASSFRGTIAKNIQYF. CDR3 nucleotide sequence: TGTGCCAGCAGTTTTAGGGGGACCATAGCCAAAAACATTCAGTACTTC.

At least ten counts were recorded for this clonotype. The gene calls are TRBV6-2 or TRBV6-3 and TRBJ1-5; 9 bases align to TRBD1. Losses at the gene ends were 6 bases for V and 4 bases for J; bases not matched to a gene: 10. From germline, CDR1 is MNHEY and CDR2 SVGEGT. This CDR3 has 16 amino acids. This chain's CDR3 is CASRNLQTGGNQPQHF. In DNA, the CDR3 is TGTGCCAGCAGAAACCTTCAGACAGGGGGAAATCAGCCCCAGCATTTT.

This clonotype was seen repeatedly, ten times or more. The gene calls are TRBV12-3 or TRBV12-4 and TRBJ1-1; a possible D gene is TRBD1 (5 bases). Trimming left V 6 bases short and J 1 base short, with 6 bases between. This CDR3 is built from 12 residues. CDR3 protein: CASSGQNTEAFF. The CDR3 DNA sequence: TGTGCCAGCAGCGGACAGAACACTGAAGCTTTCTTT.

The CDR3: CASSLVDGSPLHF. As DNA, the CDR3 is TGTGCCAGCAGTTTAGTCGATGGATCACCCCTCCACTTT. This chain joins TRBV12-3 or TRBV12-4 and TRBJ1-6; D gene ambiguous. Trimming took 1 base from V and 10 from J, leaving 8 bases between them. The CDR3 totals 13 residues.

This clonotype was recorded at least ten times. The genes are TRBV20-1 and TRBJ2-3; 9 nucleotides match TRBD2. The germline gives CDR1 DFQATT, CDR2 SNEGSKA (reference sequence). V shed 4 bases and J 2 bases; nucleotides not matched to a gene: 7. The CDR3 is 15 amino acids. The CDR3 nucleotides are TGCAGTGCTACCTCGTCTAGCGGGGACACAGATACGCAGTATTTT. This translates into CSATSSSGDTDTQYF.

The table lists this clonotype with many counts. The chain carries TRBV20-1 and TRBJ1-1; 9 bases are a match to TRBD1. The V gene's germline CDR1 is DFQATT and CDR2 SNEGSKA (reference sequence). Trimming at V came to 5 bases and at J to 1 base, leaving 2 bases not matched to a gene. The CDR3 covers 13 residues. The CDR3 nucleotides read TGCAGTGCTCCGGGACAGGGGAACACTGAAGCTTTCTTT. Translated: CSAPGQGNTEAFF.

This clonotype was found many times. The chain links TRBV6-1 to TRBJ1-4, with TRBD1 matching 10 bases. CDR3 length: 14 amino acids. V shed 4 bases, J shed 7 bases, and the junction held 3 bases outside the gene matches. CDR1 MNHNS and CDR2 SASEGT come from the germline V gene. The CDR3 reads CASSAGQGSEKLFF. The CDR3 nucleotides are TGTGCCAGCAGTGCGGGACAGGGGTCTGAAAAACTGTTTTTT.

This clonotype was observed a few times. The chain uses TRBV5-4 and TRBJ2-5; a possible D gene is TRBD2 (5 bases). The V end lost 5 bases, the J end lost 1 base, and 9 bases lay between the germline ends. The CDR3 is 13 amino acids. The germline V gene encodes CDR1 SGHNT and CDR2 YYREEE (reference sequence). The CDR3 nucleotides read TGTGCCAGCAGAAAAGCGGTCCAAGAGACCCAGTACTTC. Its protein is CASRKAVQETQYF. The whole variable domain, filled in from reference TRBV5-4 and TRBJ2-5, reads ETGVTQSPTHLIKTRGQQVTLRCSSQSGHNTVSWYQQALGQGPQFIFQYYREEENGRGNFPPRFSGLQFPNYSSELNVNALELDDSALYLCASRKAVQETQYFGPGTRLLVL.

This clonotype occurred many times. The chain is built from TRBV27 and TRBJ2-3; possibly TRBD1 for D (7 bases). The germline V and J ends were trimmed by 5 bases and 4 bases, with 25 bases remaining between them. The CDR3 loop spans 18 amino acids. Germline CDR1 and CDR2: MNHEY and SMNVEV (reference sequence). Here the CDR3 reads CASSPRGAVGGLSDTQYF. CDR3 sequence (DNA): TGTGCCAGCAGTCCTAGGGGGGCCGTAGGGGGCTTATCAGATACGCAGTATTTT.

This clonotype was counted ten times or more. The rearrangement uses TRBV2 and TRBJ2-2; a possible D gene is TRBD1 (7 bases). The V and J ends lost 6 bases and 4 bases respectively, with 18 bases between them. The CDR3 is 16 amino acids. Germline CDR1 SNHLY, CDR2 FYNNEI. The CDR3 loop reads CASSRRGPGGTGELFF. Here the CDR3 DNA reads TGTGCCAGCAGCCGAAGGGGGCCCGGGGGCACCGGGGAGCTGTTTTTT.

This clonotype was recorded many times. V usage is TRBV30 and J usage is TRBJ1-2, with D perhaps matching TRBD1 (5 bases). V was trimmed by 2 bases and J by 4 bases, leaving 8 bases between them. CDR1 and CDR2 (germline): GTSNPN, SVGIG (reference sequence). The CDR3 consists of 12 residues. CDR3 DNA: TGTGCCTGGAGTTTAAGGGGCTATGGCTACACCTTC. Its translation: CAWSLRGYGYTF.